Listed below are T cell receptor beta chains from one sample, sequenced in a study of T cell clonotyping in hematopoietic cell transplantation. Using immunoSEQ multiplex PCR, the repertoire was profiled, and TCRdb retains in-frame clones only, with some absent. This sample has 55,000 to 70,000 clones, with approximately 94% found just once. The sample comprised peripheral blood mononuclear cells. All receptors come from a man aged 45-65 years in good health. Some clones in this sample may be carry-over from other donors' samples. The CDR3 runs from the conserved cysteine through the conserved F or W. D genes are given only for firm matches. Clone size is given for some rows only: seen once, a few or many times, or a class if the clone is expanded.

D gene,J gene,V gene,clone size,CDR3 DNA,CDR3 protein
.,TRBJ2-7,TRBV5-1,.,TGCGCCAGCAGCTTGGGGGAAGAGACCTACGAGCAGTACTTC,CASSLGEETYEQYF
TRBD2,TRBJ2-1,TRBV11-2,.,TGTGCCAGCATCAACACCGGACTAGCGGGAGGGCATGAGCAGTTCTTC,CASINTGLAGGHEQFF
.,TRBJ2-2,TRBV9,.,TGTGCCAGCAGCCCACTTTTGGGAGACGACACCGGGGAGCTGTTTTTT,CASSPLLGDDTGELFF
.,TRBJ2-2,TRBV4-3,.,TGCGCCAGCAGCCAATCTGACCCCGGGGCGAACACCGGGGAGCTGTTTTTT,CASSQSDPGANTGELFF
.,TRBJ2-1,TRBV4-2,.,TGTGCCAGCAGCCCCACCGGGACCTACAATGAGCAGTTCTTC,CASSPTGTYNEQFF
.,TRBJ1-2,TRBV28,once,TGTGCCAGCAGTCGATTTTATGGCTACACCTTC,CASSRFYGYTF
TRBD2,TRBJ2-3,TRBV14,.,TGTGCCAGCAGCCTGCTAGCGGGAGTAGTTACGCAGTATTTT,CASSLLAGVVTQYF
TRBD2,TRBJ2-7,TRBV6-1,.,TGTGCCAGCAGTGAATGGGGGGGGAGGGTCTCCTACGAGCAGTACTTC,CASSEWGGRVSYEQYF
TRBD1,TRBJ1-2,TRBV28,.,TGTGCCAGCAGACCGGGACAGGGGTTCGGTGGCTACACCTTC,CASRPGQGFGGYTF
.,TRBJ1-1,TRBV6-5,few,TGTGCCAGCAGTTACTCGTTCGGGGGGACCACTGAAGCTTTCTTT,CASSYSFGGTTEAFF
.,TRBJ1-6,TRBV7-2,.,TGTGCCAGCAGCCCCCGGGTATGGGGGGCCTATAATTCACCCCTCCACTTT,CASSPRVWGAYNSPLHF
TRBD1,TRBJ1-2,TRBV6-5,.,TGTGCCTCAGGGTCCAGGGGGCGCTTCTATGGCTACACCTTC,CASGSRGRFYGYTF
TRBD2,TRBJ2-7,TRBV7-8,.,TGTGCCAGCAGTTTAGCGGGCTCTGGCTCCTACGAGCAGTACTTC,CASSLAGSGSYEQYF
.,TRBJ1-5,TRBV30,.,TGTGCCTGGAGTATTTGGGACGCGGGGCAAGGCAATCAGCCCCAGCATTTT,CAWSIWDAGQGNQPQHF
TRBD1,TRBJ2-7,TRBV28,.,TGTGCCAGCAGCCCCAGGGGTGGGACAGGGTCCTACGAGCAGTACTTC,CASSPRGGTGSYEQYF
TRBD1,TRBJ1-5,TRBV7-8,.,TGTGCCAGCAGTTTGTTTTTGGGGACAGGGGATCAGCCCCAGCATTTT,CASSLFLGTGDQPQHF
.,TRBJ2-7,TRBV28,.,TGTGCCAGCAGTTATACCGTCTCCTACGAGCAGTACTTC,CASSYTVSYEQYF
.,TRBJ1-2,TRBV6-1,once,TGTGCCAGCAGTGAACGGTCTACTAACTATGGCTACACCTTC,CASSERSTNYGYTF
.,TRBJ2-2,TRBV9,.,TGTGCCAGCAGCGTAGCTTTTCCCAGCGCCGGGGAGCTGTTTTTT,CASSVAFPSAGELFF
TRBD1,TRBJ1-1,TRBV7-2,.,TGTGCCAGCAGCCCCCGACAGGGCTGGGGCACTGAAGCTTTCTTT,CASSPRQGWGTEAFF
.,TRBJ1-5,TRBV19,.,TGTGCCAGTCAAGTAGGGGCCGGCCCTTATCAGCCCCAGCATTTT,CASQVGAGPYQPQHF
.,TRBJ1-2,TRBV7-6,.,TGTGCCAGCAGCTTAGATGAAGGAAGGTCCTATGGCTACACCTTC,CASSLDEGRSYGYTF
TRBD2,TRBJ2-3,TRBV27,.,TGTGCCAGCAGTTTAGGACTAGCGGGGGACACAGATACGCAGTATTTT,CASSLGLAGDTDTQYF
.,TRBJ2-1,TRBV29-1,.,TGCAGCGTTGCCGGTGAAAGGGCCTGGGAATTCAACAATGAGCAGTTCTTC,CSVAGERAWEFNNEQFF
TRBD2,TRBJ2-4,TRBV2,.,TGTGCCAGCAGTGAATCGGCGGGAGGGCCTCTAGCCAAAAACATTCAGTACTTC,CASSESAGGPLAKNIQYF
.,TRBJ1-2,TRBV5-5,few,TGTGCCAGCATTGGAGGCACCAGCTATGGCTACACCTTC,CASIGGTSYGYTF
.,TRBJ2-2,TRBV7-3,.,TGTGCCAGCAGCTTAAATCCAGGGGTGAACACCGGGGAGCTGTTTTTT,CASSLNPGVNTGELFF
.,TRBJ1-5,TRBV28,.,TGTGCCAGCAGTGACAGGTGGTATAGTCAGCCCCAGCATTTT,CASSDRWYSQPQHF
.,TRBJ2-7,TRBV30,.,TGTGCCTGGGGCGCCGAAGGGAGCGAGCAGTACTTC,CAWGAEGSEQYF
TRBD1,TRBJ1-1,TRBV7-3,.,TGTGCCAGCAGCCCAGGGGGGGGCTACACTGAAGCTTTCTTT,CASSPGGGYTEAFF
.,TRBJ2-5,TRBV7-2,.,TGTGCCAGCAGCCACGACAGGTACCAAGAGACCCAGTACTTC,CASSHDRYQETQYF
.,TRBJ1-2,TRBV7-2,.,TGTGCCAGCAGCTTAGCATTCACAGGAGATGGCTACACCTTC,CASSLAFTGDGYTF
.,TRBJ1-1,TRBV6-5,.,TGTGCCAGCAGTTACTCGGCGGGTAACACTGAAGCTTTCTTT,CASSYSAGNTEAFF
TRBD2,TRBJ2-5,TRBV5-1,.,TGCGCCAGCAGCACGCGGGGGGAAGAGACCCAGTACTTC,CASSTRGEETQYF
.,TRBJ2-5,TRBV14,.,TGTGCCAGCAGCCAACTAGGGTTGGAGACCCAGTACTTC,CASSQLGLETQYF